This passage covers 29 T cell receptor beta chains from one sample sequenced in a study of control samples from healthy donors and cancer patients. Clones were read by immunoSEQ multiplex PCR, and TCRdb kept only the in-frame ones, dropping some. Among about 82,000 clones, about 89% were seen once, and the ten largest hold over 15%. The source material was blood. These receptors were taken from a man aged 50-60 years in good health.

The V call is TRBV6-2 or TRBV6-3, the J call TRBJ2-1; TRBD1 is a possible D gene (5 bases). This CDR3 comprises 15 residues. Trimming removed 3 bases at V and 3 bases at J, with 12 bases between. The germline gives CDR1 MNHEY, CDR2 SVGEGT. The CDR3 region is CASSYGDSGYNEQFF. The CDR3 nucleotides are TGTGCCAGCAGTTATGGAGACAGTGGCTACAATGAGCAGTTCTTC.

The CDR3 region is CATSDEFTSYEQYF. In DNA, the CDR3 is TGTGCCACCAGTGATGAATTTACCTCCTACGAGCAGTACTTC. The gene calls are TRBV24-1 and TRBJ2-7; no firm D call. CDR3 length: 14 amino acids. The V gene's germline CDR1 is KGHDR and CDR2 SFDVKD. V lost 3 bases and J lost 0, with 8 bases in between.

V gene TRBV2 combines with J gene TRBJ2-2, with 12 bases aligning to TRBD2. The germline gives CDR1 SNHLY, CDR2 FYNNEI. This CDR3 contains 15 residues. Trimming took 7 bases from V and 5 from J; bases not matched to a gene: 5. The CDR3 region has the DNA TGTGCCAGCAAACTCGGACTAGCGGGAACCGGGGAGCTGTTTTTT. Its translation: CASKLGLAGTGELFF.

The chain joins TRBV7-3 to TRBJ2-5; D is possibly TRBD1 or TRBD2 (5 bases each). Germline CDR1 is SGHTA and CDR2 is FQGTGA. V lost 0 bases and J lost 3, with 5 bases in between. The CDR3 is 13 residues long. In DNA form, the CDR3 reads TGTGCCAGCAGCTTAACGGGGGAAGAGACCCAGTACTTC. The encoded protein is CASSLTGEETQYF.

The rearrangement uses TRBV11-3 and TRBJ2-1; D gene uncertain. V was shortened by 2 bases and J by 2 bases, with 10 bases between the two germline ends. This CDR3 is built from 15 residues. Germline V gene sequence: CDR1 SGHNT, CDR2 YENEEA. The CDR3 is CASSLLEQTYNEQFF. The CDR3 DNA reads as TGTGCCAGCAGCTTATTGGAACAGACCTACAATGAGCAGTTCTTC.

The J gene is TRBJ2-2, the V gene TRBV28, with TRBD2 matching over 8 bases. CDR3 length: 16 amino acids. J lost 5 bases, V lost 5 bases, and 10 bases had no gene match. In germline, CDR1 is MDHEN, CDR2 SYDVKM. This CDR3 is CASSQLADFLTGELFF. CDR3 sequence (DNA): TGTGCCAGCAGTCAACTAGCGGATTTCCTAACCGGGGAGCTGTTTTTT.

The V call is TRBV2, the J call TRBJ1-1; D is perhaps TRBD1 (5 bases). The CDR3 runs 13 residues. With 4 bases removed from V and 6 bases from J, the gap between germline ends came to 12 bases. Germline CDR1 SNHLY, CDR2 FYNNEI. The CDR3 loop is CASSVRGVPEAFF. CDR3 coding DNA: TGTGCCAGCAGTGTTAGGGGTGTTCCTGAAGCTTTCTTT. Looking up the rest from reference TRBV2 and TRBJ1-1 gives the full variable domain: EPEVTQTPSHQVTQMGQEVILRCVPISNHLYFYWYRQILGQKVEFLVSFYNNEISEKSEIFDDQFSVERPDGSNFTLKIRSTKLEDSAMYFCASSVRGVPEAFFGQGTRLTVV.

The V and J genes are TRBV5-1 and TRBJ2-5, with D uncertain. V was shortened by 0 bases and J by 5 bases, with 8 bases between the two germline ends. CDR3 size: 13 residues. Looked up from germline, CDR1 is SGHRS and CDR2 is YFSETQ. Here the CDR3 DNA reads TGCGCCAGCAGCTTGGAGGGCCGGGAGACCCAGTACTTC. The encoded protein is CASSLEGRETQYF.

The chain couples TRBV5-4 to TRBJ2-1; D could derive from TRBD1 or TRBD2 (5 bases each). V was trimmed by 0 bases and J by 4 bases, leaving 14 bases between them. From germline, CDR1 is SGHNT and CDR2 YYREEE (reference sequence). The CDR3 is made up of 16 amino acids. The CDR3 loop reads CASSLEGTTNYNEQFF. CDR3 DNA: TGTGCCAGCAGCTTGGAAGGGACCACAAATTACAATGAGCAGTTCTTC.

The chain couples TRBV6-1 to TRBJ2-1; 9 bases are shared with TRBD1. The ends lost 1 base at V and 14 bases at J; junction bases unmatched: 6. The germline gives CDR1 MNHNS, CDR2 SASEGT. The CDR3 extends over 13 amino acids. In DNA form, the CDR3 reads TGTGCCAGCAGTGAAGAGCCCGGGACAGGGAAGTTCTTC. Translating gives CASSEEPGTGKFF.

The rearrangement links TRBV9 to TRBJ2-1; 7 bases align to TRBD2. Germline V gene lookup returns CDR1 SGDLS and CDR2 YYNGEE. The CDR3 loop spans 17 amino acids. The junction had 6 bases not matched to a gene; V was cut back by 0 bases and J by 0 bases. The CDR3 protein is CASSVAKRGSSYNEQFF. For the CDR3, the DNA is TGTGCCAGCAGCGTAGCTAAGCGGGGAAGCTCCTACAATGAGCAGTTCTTC.

V usage is TRBV7-9 and J usage is TRBJ1-1; D unclear. This CDR3 spans 14 amino acids. V gave up 1 base and J gave up 1 base, with 7 bases separating them. CDR1 and CDR2 (germline): SEHNR, FQNEAQ (reference sequence). The CDR3 here is CASSLGLGNTEAFF. The CDR3 bases are TGTGCCAGCAGCTTAGGATTGGGGAACACTGAAGCTTTCTTT. The whole variable domain, remainder taken from reference TRBV7-9 and TRBJ1-1, is DTGVSQNPRHKITKRGQNVTFRCDPISEHNRLYWYRQTLGQGPEFLTYFQNEAQLEKSRLLSDRFSAERPKGSFSTLEIQRTEQGDSAMYLCASSLGLGNTEAFFGQGTRLTVV.

The CDR3 nucleotides read TGTGCCAGCAGCGCGTTCACAGGGTCCACCGGGGAGCTGTTTTTT. Its translation: CASSAFTGSTGELFF. The chain links TRBV9 to TRBJ2-2, with D perhaps TRBD1 (6 bases). Trimming removed 3 bases from V and 4 bases from J, with 13 bases in between. Per germline, CDR1 SGDLS and CDR2 YYNGEE. The CDR3 is 15 residues long.

V usage is TRBV4-3 and J usage is TRBJ2-7; 8 bases are a match to TRBD1. This CDR3 contains 15 residues. V lost 0 bases to trimming and J lost 5 bases; unmatched junction nucleotides: 6. Per germline, CDR1 LGHNA and CDR2 YSLEER. The CDR3 spells CASSQERQGFNEQYF. CDR3 nucleotide sequence: TGCGCCAGCAGCCAAGAACGACAGGGGTTTAACGAGCAGTACTTC.

The rearrangement links TRBV6-6 to TRBJ2-1; 8 positions agree with TRBD1. The CDR3 sequence is 16 residues long. With V trimmed by 0 bases and J by 5 bases, 6 bases remained unmatched. Germline V gene data show CDR1 as MNHNY and CDR2 as SVGAGI (reference sequence). The CDR3 region is CASSYSGTGYNNEQFF. CDR3 nucleotide sequence: TGTGCCAGCAGTTACTCAGGGACAGGTTACAACAATGAGCAGTTCTTC.

The chain uses TRBV18 and TRBJ1-3; D unresolved. This CDR3 comprises 15 residues. Germline assignment: CDR1 KGHSH and CDR2 LQKENI. V lost 6 bases and J 0 bases, leaving 12 bases between the germline ends. Here the CDR3 DNA reads TGTGCCAGCTCGCCTGGACTGAGCTCTGGAAACACCATATATTTT. This sequence encodes CASSPGLSSGNTIYF.

V gene TRBV28 combines with J gene TRBJ1-2, with TRBD1 identical over 7 bases. V lost 2 bases and J lost 4; bases outside the gene matches: 1. Germline assignment: CDR1 MDHEN and CDR2 SYDVKM. The CDR3 covers 13 residues. The CDR3 bases are TGTGCCAGCAGTTTACAGGGGGTCTATGGCTACACCTTC. Translating gives CASSLQGVYGYTF.

The chain joins TRBV9 to TRBJ1-6; D not resolved. The CDR3 is 12 amino acids. V was trimmed by 0 bases and J by 10 bases, leaving 5 bases between them. Germline V gene data show CDR1 as SGDLS and CDR2 as YYNGEE. CDR3 nucleotides: TGTGCCAGCAGCGTAGGAGGATCACCCCTCCACTTT. It specifies CASSVGGSPLHF.

The count of this clone is one. The chain carries TRBV3-1 (or the pseudogene TRBV3-2) and TRBJ2-5; a weak D match, TRBD1 (6 bases). Germline assignment: CDR1 LGHDT and CDR2 YNNKEL (reference sequence). V was trimmed by 0 bases and J by 7 bases, leaving 18 bases between them. The CDR3 extends over 16 amino acids. For the CDR3, the DNA is TGTGCCAGCAGCCAAGACTCTTCGACCCGAGGGGGGACCCAGTACTTC. This sequence encodes CASSQDSSTRGGTQYF.

The rearrangement links TRBV12-2 to TRBJ2-7; TRBD1 was called by the table and not checked on the DNA. TRBV12-2 is a documented pseudogene. This CDR3 region has 14 residues. CDR3 DNA: TGTGCAAGTCGCTTAGTTGACAGATCCTACGAGCAGTACTTC. Its protein product is CASRLVDRSYEQYF.

The V call is TRBV6-4, the J call TRBJ1-6; the D gene is possibly TRBD1 (5 bases). V dropped 7 bases and J dropped 8 bases, with 18 bases sitting between them. Germline V gene data show CDR1 as MRHNA and CDR2 as SNTAGT. This CDR3 is built from 15 residues. The CDR3 is CASKPGPLADSPLHF. The CDR3 DNA reads as TGTGCCAGCAAGCCGGGACCCCTGGCGGATTCACCCCTCCACTTT.

J is TRBJ1-1 and V is TRBV7-9; no reliable D call. V was clipped by 6 bases and J by 5 bases, with 10 bases between them. This CDR3 is built from 12 residues. Germline loops: CDR1 SEHNR, CDR2 FQNEAQ (reference sequence). DNA for the CDR3: TGTGCCAGCAGTTTCGGGGAGACTGAAGCTTTCTTT. It yields the protein CASSFGETEAFF.

V is TRBV5-5 and J is TRBJ2-2; D might be TRBD1 (6 bases). The germline V and J ends were trimmed by 3 bases and 4 bases, with 25 bases remaining between them. The CDR3 is 19 residues long. CDR1 is SGHKS, CDR2 YYEKEE, per germline (reference sequence). The chain's CDR3 is CASSYRTVGTKGSTGELFF. CDR3 DNA sequence: TGTGCCAGCAGCTACCGGACAGTCGGAACCAAAGGGAGCACCGGGGAGCTGTTTTTT.

This clone was detected a few times. The chain employs TRBV12-3 or TRBV12-4 and TRBJ2-5; either TRBD1 or TRBD2 may fit D (5 bases each). Trimming shortened V by 5 bases and J by 5 bases, and 12 bases separated the two germline ends. The CDR3 loop spans 13 amino acids. In DNA form, the CDR3 reads TGTGCCAGCAGTCGTCCGGGGACGGAGACCCAGTACTTC. Protein product: CASSRPGTETQYF.

This chain links TRBV28 with TRBJ2-1; D gene uncertain. The CDR3 sequence is 12 residues long. V was shortened by 10 bases and J by 5 bases, with 12 bases between the two germline ends. Germline V gene data show CDR1 as MDHEN and CDR2 as SYDVKM. CDR3 amino acids: CATLGPHNEQFF. The CDR3 DNA is TGTGCCACCTTAGGACCCCACAATGAGCAGTTCTTC.

The J gene is TRBJ1-1, the V gene TRBV6-5; possibly TRBD1 for D (6 bases). V dropped 5 bases and J dropped 2 bases, with 9 bases sitting between them. The CDR3 extends over 13 amino acids. From germline, CDR1 is MNHEY and CDR2 SVGAGI. The CDR3 coding sequence is TGTGCCAGCAGTAACAGGGTTAACACTGAAGCTTTCTTT. It encodes CASSNRVNTEAFF.

The rearrangement links TRBV24-1 to TRBJ2-1, with 10 bases fitting TRBD2. Germline lookup yields CDR1 KGHDR and CDR2 SFDVKD. Trimming removed 6 bases from V and 5 bases from J; junction bases left unmatched: 6. The CDR3 runs to 15 residues. CDR3 sequence: CATSRTLAGNNEQFF. CDR3 coding DNA: TGTGCCACCAGTCGAACACTAGCGGGGAACAATGAGCAGTTCTTC.

This rearrangement joins TRBV10-3 to TRBJ2-1; 9 bases are shared with TRBD2. The V gene's germline CDR1 is ENHRY and CDR2 SYGVKD. Losses at the gene ends were 4 bases for V and 4 bases for J; bases not matched to a gene: 14. This CDR3 is built from 18 residues. The DNA for the CDR3 is TGTGCCATCAGTGTAATTCTGGTGACTAGCGGTAATTACAATGAGCAGTTCTTC. Amino acid sequence: CAISVILVTSGNYNEQFF.

The chain uses TRBV25-1 and TRBJ1-1; D remains unclear. The CDR3 totals 12 residues. Trimming took 4 bases from V and 4 from J, leaving 7 bases between them. Per germline, CDR1 MGHDK and CDR2 SYGVNS. CDR3 loop: CASSGGSTEAFF. In DNA form, the CDR3 reads TGTGCCAGCAGTGGAGGAAGCACTGAAGCTTTCTTT.